A selection of T cell receptor beta chains follows, all from one sample in a study of spatial heterogeneity in lung cancer. TCRdb redid the calling of the 5' RACE reads with MiXCR, one entry per CDR3 protein. The table shows approximately 92,000 distinct CDR3 sequences, with over 9.5% occurring only once. Sequenced here: PBMCs, sampled at surgery. These receptors were obtained from a male donor with early-stage non-small cell lung cancer. CDR3s include the opening cysteine and the closing phenylalanine or tryptophan. Fields, in order: clone size, J gene, D gene, V gene, CDR3 DNA, CDR3 protein. The D gene is left open where the match is weak. The size entry is marked missing in some rows and otherwise reads once, few, many or a size class.

clone_size: .
j_call: TRBJ1-3
d_call: .
v_call: TRBV7-2
cdr3_nt: TGTGCCAGCAGCCACAAAGGGGAAGGAAACACCATATATTTT
cdr3_aa: CASSHKGEGNTIYF

clone_size: .
j_call: TRBJ1-6
d_call: TRBD1
v_call: TRBV5-1
cdr3_nt: TGCGCCAGCAGCCCGGGGACAGTTCGAAGAGGGAAAAATTCACCCCTCCACTTT
cdr3_aa: CASSPGTVRRGKNSPLHF

clone_size: .
j_call: TRBJ1-1
d_call: TRBD1
v_call: TRBV7-8
cdr3_nt: TGTGCCAGCAGCTTCTTGGACAGGAGTGAAGCTTTCTTT
cdr3_aa: CASSFLDRSEAFF

clone_size: few
j_call: TRBJ2-1
d_call: TRBD2
v_call: TRBV11-2
cdr3_nt: TGTGCCAGCAGCTCCGGGACTAGCGTGACCTACAATGAGCAGTTCTTC
cdr3_aa: CASSSGTSVTYNEQFF

clone_size: many
j_call: TRBJ1-5
d_call: TRBD1
v_call: TRBV15
cdr3_nt: TGTGCCACCAGCAGGATTAGACAGGGAGATCAGCCCCAGCATTTT
cdr3_aa: CATSRIRQGDQPQHF

clone_size: few
j_call: TRBJ2-7
d_call: TRBD2
v_call: TRBV12-3/TRBV12-4
cdr3_nt: TGTGCCAGCAAGAGAGGGACTAGCGGGGTCTCCTACGAGCAGTACTTC
cdr3_aa: CASKRGTSGVSYEQYF

clone_size: .
j_call: TRBJ1-1
d_call: .
v_call: TRBV29-1
cdr3_nt: TGCAGCGTTGATTTCTCAGGGGTTCCTGAAGCTTTCTTT
cdr3_aa: CSVDFSGVPEAFF

clone_size: many
j_call: TRBJ2-2
d_call: .
v_call: TRBV5-1
cdr3_nt: TGCGCCAGCAGCTTGCCGACACCCACCGGGGAGCTGTTTTTT
cdr3_aa: CASSLPTPTGELFF

clone_size: .
j_call: TRBJ2-1
d_call: TRBD2
v_call: TRBV29-1
cdr3_nt: TGCAGCGTTGAAGACCTAGCCCTGGCTAGCGGGAGTAATGAGCAGTTCTTC
cdr3_aa: CSVEDLALASGSNEQFF

clone_size: .
j_call: TRBJ2-2
d_call: .
v_call: TRBV6-2/TRBV6-3
cdr3_nt: TGTGCCAGCAGCCGGGATACCACCGGGGAGCTGTTTTTT
cdr3_aa: CASSRDTTGELFF

clone_size: many
j_call: TRBJ2-1
d_call: .
v_call: TRBV7-3
cdr3_nt: TGTGCCAGCAGCTTAAATGGCGGGGCCAATTACAATGAGCAGTTCTTC
cdr3_aa: CASSLNGGANYNEQFF

clone_size: .
j_call: TRBJ1-1
d_call: .
v_call: TRBV12-3/TRBV12-4
cdr3_nt: TGTGCCAGCAGTACCGGGACCGTTCCGGAAGCTTTCTTT
cdr3_aa: CASSTGTVPEAFF

clone_size: .
j_call: TRBJ1-6
d_call: .
v_call: TRBV2
cdr3_nt: TGTGCCAGCAGTGGAGGAAGCTCCTATAATTCACCCCTCCACTTT
cdr3_aa: CASSGGSSYNSPLHF

clone_size: .
j_call: TRBJ2-7
d_call: .
v_call: TRBV4-3
cdr3_nt: TGCGCCAGCAGCCAAGATCGACAGAGTTCCTACGAGCAGTACTTC
cdr3_aa: CASSQDRQSSYEQYF

clone_size: once
j_call: TRBJ2-7
d_call: .
v_call: TRBV6-2/TRBV6-3
cdr3_nt: TGTGCCAGCAGTTACGGGCAGGCCCTCTACGAGCAGTACTTC
cdr3_aa: CASSYGQALYEQYF

clone_size: .
j_call: TRBJ2-7
d_call: TRBD2
v_call: TRBV28
cdr3_nt: TGTGCCAGCAGTTCCCTGACTAGCGGGGTGATGTACGAGCAGTACTTC
cdr3_aa: CASSSLTSGVMYEQYF

clone_size: few
j_call: TRBJ2-3
d_call: TRBD2
v_call: TRBV29-1
cdr3_nt: TGCAGCGTCAAGCGGGATGAAGATACGCAGTATTTT
cdr3_aa: CSVKRDEDTQYF

clone_size: .
j_call: TRBJ2-4
d_call: TRBD2
v_call: TRBV28
cdr3_nt: TGTGCCAGCAGTTTGCGACTAGCGGCGGCCAAAAACATTCAGTACTTC
cdr3_aa: CASSLRLAAAKNIQYF

clone_size: .
j_call: TRBJ2-7
d_call: .
v_call: TRBV7-2
cdr3_nt: TGTGCCAGCAGCTTACAGAACTCGGTCCCCACCTACGAGCAGTACTTC
cdr3_aa: CASSLQNSVPTYEQYF

clone_size: .
j_call: TRBJ1-3
d_call: .
v_call: TRBV4-1
cdr3_nt: TGCGCCAGCAGCCAAGAGGCGGTCCGCTCTGGAAACACCATATATTTT
cdr3_aa: CASSQEAVRSGNTIYF

clone_size: few
j_call: TRBJ2-3
d_call: .
v_call: TRBV12-3/TRBV12-4
cdr3_nt: TGTGCCAGCAGTTTAAGGGACCTTAGCGCAGATACGCAGTATTTT
cdr3_aa: CASSLRDLSADTQYF

clone_size: few
j_call: TRBJ1-2
d_call: TRBD1
v_call: TRBV5-5
cdr3_nt: TGTGCCAGCAGCGGCAGGGGGCCCTATGGCTACACCTTC
cdr3_aa: CASSGRGPYGYTF

clone_size: .
j_call: TRBJ1-1
d_call: .
v_call: TRBV29-1
cdr3_nt: TGCAGCGGGACCCGAGGGGGGGCGGACACTGAAGCTTTCTTT
cdr3_aa: CSGTRGGADTEAFF